This T cell receptor (beta chain) was sequenced during a study of shared clonotypes between healthy human individuals. Profiling relied on immunoSEQ multiplex PCR, and the TCRdb table lists in-frame clones only, not all of them. The sample contains 2,500,000 or so clones, roughly 93% of which appear only once. In germline, CDR1 is MDHEN, CDR2 SYDVKM. Trimming took off 2 bases at V and 6 bases at J, with 13 bases between the two ends. CDR3 size: 14 residues. The study's findings and limits: Generation probability values for non-shared clonotypes were lower than those for clonotypes shared by all four donors.

Worth noting for this clone: The antigen is undetermined.

The chain links TRBV28 to TRBJ2-5; D is uncertain. The receptor was isolated from a man between 18 and 29 years old in good health. Some clones in this sample may be carry-over from other donors' samples. Sequencing was done on a sample of naive CD4+ T cells from PBMCs. Indicated subset: CD45RA+ positively selected. This CDR3 is CASSLVGERKTQYF. CDR3 DNA: TGTGCCAGCAGTTTAGTTGGGGAAAGGAAGACCCAGTACTTC.